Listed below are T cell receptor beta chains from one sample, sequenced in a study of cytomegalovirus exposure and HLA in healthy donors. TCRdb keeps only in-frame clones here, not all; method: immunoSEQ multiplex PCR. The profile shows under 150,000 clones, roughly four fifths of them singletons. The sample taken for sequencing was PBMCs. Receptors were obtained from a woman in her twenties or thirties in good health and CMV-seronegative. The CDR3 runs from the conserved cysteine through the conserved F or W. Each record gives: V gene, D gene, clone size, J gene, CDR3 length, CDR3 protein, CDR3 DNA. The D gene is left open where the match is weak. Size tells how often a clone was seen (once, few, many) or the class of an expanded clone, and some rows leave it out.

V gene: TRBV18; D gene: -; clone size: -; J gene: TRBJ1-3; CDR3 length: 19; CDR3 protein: CASSPRPVGQSYSGNTIYF; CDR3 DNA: TGTGCCAGCTCACCACGACCCGTAGGACAGTCCTACTCTGGAAACACCATATATTTT
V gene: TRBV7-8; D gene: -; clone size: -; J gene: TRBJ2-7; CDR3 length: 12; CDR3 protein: CASSLYPGEQYF; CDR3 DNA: TGTGCCAGCAGCCTATATCCGGGAGAGCAGTACTTC
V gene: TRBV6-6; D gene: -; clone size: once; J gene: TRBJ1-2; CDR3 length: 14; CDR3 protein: CASSYSAGNYGYTF; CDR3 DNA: TGTGCCAGCAGTTACTCGGCAGGTAACTATGGCTACACCTTC
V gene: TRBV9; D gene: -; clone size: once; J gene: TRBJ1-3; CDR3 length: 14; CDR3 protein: CASSVGAEGNTIYF; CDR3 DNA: TGTGCCAGCAGCGTAGGGGCAGAAGGAAACACCATATATTTT
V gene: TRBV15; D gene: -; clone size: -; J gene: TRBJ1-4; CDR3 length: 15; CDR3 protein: CATSRVRGGGEKLFF; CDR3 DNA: TGTGCCACCAGCAGAGTGAGGGGGGGCGGTGAAAAACTGTTTTTT
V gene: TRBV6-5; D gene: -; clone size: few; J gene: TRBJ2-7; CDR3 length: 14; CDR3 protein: CASSPTTPSYEQYF; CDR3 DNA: TGTGCCAGCAGTCCCACGACTCCCTCCTACGAGCAGTACTTC
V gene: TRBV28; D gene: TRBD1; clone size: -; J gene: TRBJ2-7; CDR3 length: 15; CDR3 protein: CASSSSGTASYEQYF; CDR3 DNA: TGTGCCAGCAGTTCTTCCGGGACAGCCTCCTACGAGCAGTACTTC
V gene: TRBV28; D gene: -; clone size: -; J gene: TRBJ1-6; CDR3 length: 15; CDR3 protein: CASSLVGGKGSPLHF; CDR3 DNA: TGTGCCAGCAGTTTAGTCGGGGGAAAAGGTTCACCCCTCCACTTT
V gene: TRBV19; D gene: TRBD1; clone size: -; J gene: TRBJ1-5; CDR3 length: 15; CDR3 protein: CASSPGQGASQPQHF; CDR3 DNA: TGTGCCAGTAGTCCCGGACAGGGGGCAAGTCAGCCCCAGCATTTT
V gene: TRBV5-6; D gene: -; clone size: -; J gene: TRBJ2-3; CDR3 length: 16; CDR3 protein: CASSLEIRGAKDTQYF; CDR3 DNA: TGTGCCAGCAGCTTGGAAATTCGCGGGGCCAAGGACACGCAGTATTTT
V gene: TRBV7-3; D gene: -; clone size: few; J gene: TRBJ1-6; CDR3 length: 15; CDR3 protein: CASSLMRDYNSPLHF; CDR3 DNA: TGTGCCAGCAGCTTAATGAGGGACTATAATTCACCCCTCCACTTT
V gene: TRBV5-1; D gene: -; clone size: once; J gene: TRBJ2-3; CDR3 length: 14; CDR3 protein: CASSSDSNTDTQYF; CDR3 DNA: TGCGCCAGCAGCTCCGACAGTAACACAGATACGCAGTATTTT
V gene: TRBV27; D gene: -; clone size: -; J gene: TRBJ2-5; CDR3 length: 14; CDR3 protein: CASSLPGTGGTQYF; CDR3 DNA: TGTGCCAGCAGTTTACCGGGGACTGGAGGGACCCAGTACTTC
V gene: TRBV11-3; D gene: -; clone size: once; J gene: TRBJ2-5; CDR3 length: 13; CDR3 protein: CASSTGSQETQYF; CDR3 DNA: TGTGCCAGCAGCACCGGGAGCCAAGAGACCCAGTACTTC
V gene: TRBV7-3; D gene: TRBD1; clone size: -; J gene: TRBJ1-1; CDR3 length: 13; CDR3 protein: CASSRGQGTEAFF; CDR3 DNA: TGTGCCAGCAGTCGGGGACAGGGCACTGAAGCTTTCTTT
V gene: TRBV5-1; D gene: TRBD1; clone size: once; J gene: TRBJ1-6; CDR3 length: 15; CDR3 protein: CASRPGTGFSSPLHF; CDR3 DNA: TGCGCCAGCAGACCCGGGACAGGGTTCTCTTCACCCCTCCACTTT
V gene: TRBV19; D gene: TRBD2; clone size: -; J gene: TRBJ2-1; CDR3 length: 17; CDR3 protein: CASSGFWLAGGYNEQFF; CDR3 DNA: TGTGCCAGTAGTGGCTTTTGGTTAGCGGGGGGGTACAATGAGCAGTTCTTC
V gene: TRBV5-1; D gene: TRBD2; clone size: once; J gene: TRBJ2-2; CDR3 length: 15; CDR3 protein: CASSRSSGGPGELFF; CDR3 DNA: TGCGCCAGCAGCCGATCTAGCGGGGGGCCCGGGGAGCTGTTTTTT
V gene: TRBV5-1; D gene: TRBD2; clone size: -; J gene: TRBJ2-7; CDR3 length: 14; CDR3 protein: CASSGGTSAGEQYF; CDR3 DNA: TGCGCCAGCAGCGGGGGGACTAGCGCGGGGGAGCAGTACTTC
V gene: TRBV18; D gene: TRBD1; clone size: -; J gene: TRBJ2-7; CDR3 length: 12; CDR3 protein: CASSRLGDREYF; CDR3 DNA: TGTGCCAGCTCACGCTTGGGGGACAGGGAGTACTTC
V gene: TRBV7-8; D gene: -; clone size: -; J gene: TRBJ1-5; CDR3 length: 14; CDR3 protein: CASSPDMSNQPQHF; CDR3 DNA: TGTGCCAGCAGCCCTGACATGAGCAATCAGCCCCAGCATTTT
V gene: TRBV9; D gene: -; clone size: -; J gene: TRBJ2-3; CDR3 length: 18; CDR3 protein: CASSVGGGGWFGTDTQYF; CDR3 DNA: TGTGCCAGCAGCGTAGGCGGCGGGGGCTGGTTTGGCACAGATACGCAGTATTTT
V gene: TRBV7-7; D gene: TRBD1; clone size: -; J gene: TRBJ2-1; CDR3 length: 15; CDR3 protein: CASSPQATGRNEQFF; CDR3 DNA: TGTGCTAGCAGCCCGCAGGCGACAGGGCGCAATGAGCAGTTCTTC
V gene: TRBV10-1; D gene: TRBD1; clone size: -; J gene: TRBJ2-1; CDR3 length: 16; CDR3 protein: CASSEIRTGSYNEQFF; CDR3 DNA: TGCGCCAGCAGTGAGATTCGGACAGGGTCCTACAATGAGCAGTTCTTC
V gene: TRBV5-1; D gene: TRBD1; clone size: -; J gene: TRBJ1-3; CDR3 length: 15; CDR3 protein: CASSLSGQAGNTIYF; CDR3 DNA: TGCGCCAGCAGCTTGTCGGGACAGGCAGGAAACACCATATATTTT
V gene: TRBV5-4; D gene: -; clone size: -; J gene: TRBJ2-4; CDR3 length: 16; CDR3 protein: CASSLDPGVAKNIQYF; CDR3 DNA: TGTGCCAGCAGCTTGGACCCAGGTGTGGCCAAAAACATTCAGTACTTC
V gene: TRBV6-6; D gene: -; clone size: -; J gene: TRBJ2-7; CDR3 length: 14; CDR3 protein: CASSPGHSSYEQYF; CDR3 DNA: TGTGCCAGCAGCCCGGGACACAGTTCCTACGAGCAGTACTTC
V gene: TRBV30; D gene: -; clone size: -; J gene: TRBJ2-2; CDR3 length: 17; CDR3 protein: CAWSRWQGFSFAGELFF; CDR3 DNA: TGTGCCTGGAGTCGGTGGCAGGGTTTCAGTTTCGCCGGGGAGCTGTTTTTT
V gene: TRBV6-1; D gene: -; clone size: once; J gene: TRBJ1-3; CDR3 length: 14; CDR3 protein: CASSPEPTGNTIYF; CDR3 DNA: TGTGCCAGCAGTCCCGAGCCAACTGGAAACACCATATATTTT
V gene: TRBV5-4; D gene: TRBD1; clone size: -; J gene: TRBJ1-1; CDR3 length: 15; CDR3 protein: CASSLEPGQGTEAFF; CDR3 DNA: TGTGCCAGCAGCTTGGAACCCGGACAGGGCACTGAAGCTTTCTTT
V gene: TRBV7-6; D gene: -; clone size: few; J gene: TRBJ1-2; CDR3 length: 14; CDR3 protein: CASSPRAGDYGYTF; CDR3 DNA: TGTGCCAGCAGCCCCCGGGCAGGGGACTATGGCTACACCTTC
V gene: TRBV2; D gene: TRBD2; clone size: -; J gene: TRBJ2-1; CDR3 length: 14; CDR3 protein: CASIRDYLYNEQFF; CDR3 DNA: TGTGCCAGCATCCGGGACTACCTCTACAATGAGCAGTTCTTC
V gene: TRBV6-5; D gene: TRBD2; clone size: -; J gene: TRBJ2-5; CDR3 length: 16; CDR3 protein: CASSFAGGGATKTQYF; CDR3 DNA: TGTGCCAGCAGTTTTGCGGGCGGGGGGGCTACGAAGACCCAGTACTTC
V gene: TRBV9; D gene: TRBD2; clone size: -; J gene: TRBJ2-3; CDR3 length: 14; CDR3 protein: CASSVDGSGGPWYF; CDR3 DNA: TGTGCCAGCAGCGTAGATGGTAGCGGGGGCCCCTGGTATTTT
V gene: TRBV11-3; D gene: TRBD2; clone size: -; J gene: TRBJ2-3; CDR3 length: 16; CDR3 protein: CASSLRTSGHTDTQYF; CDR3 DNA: TGTGCCAGCAGCCTACGGACTAGCGGGCACACAGATACGCAGTATTTT
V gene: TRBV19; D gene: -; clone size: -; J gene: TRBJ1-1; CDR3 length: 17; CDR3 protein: CASSMSAGLTGNTEAFF; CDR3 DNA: TGTGCCAGTAGTATGAGTGCAGGTTTGACCGGAAACACTGAAGCTTTCTTT
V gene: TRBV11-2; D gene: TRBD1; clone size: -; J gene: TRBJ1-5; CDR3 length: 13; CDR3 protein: CASSPGQHQPQHF; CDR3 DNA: TGTGCCAGCAGTCCGGGACAGCATCAGCCCCAGCATTTT